A single sample gave rise to the 6 T cell receptor beta chains below, sequenced in a study of CD8 T cells in Susac syndrome. The authors reverse transcribed roughly 0.5 to 1 ug RNA with random hexamers. TCRdb re-called the immunoSEQ multiplex PCR reads through MiXCR, storing one row per CDR3 protein. This sample has hundreds of thousands of distinct CDR3 sequences; 85% to 90% occur once, and the top ten carry around 0.12%. Material for sequencing was CD8+ T cells from PBMCs. All receptors come from a human donor with multiple sclerosis.

This clonotype was seen once. J is TRBJ1-5 and V is TRBV7-9; 9 nucleotides line up with TRBD1. V gave up 1 base and J gave up 7 bases; unmatched junction bases: 5. CDR1 SEHNR and CDR2 FQNEAQ come from the germline V gene (reference sequence). CDR3 length: 15 amino acids. CDR3 protein: CASSLGGQGEQPQHF. The CDR3 coding sequence is TGTGCCAGCAGCTTAGGGGGACAGGGAGAGCAGCCCCAGCATTTT.

The chain joins TRBV12-3 or TRBV12-4 to TRBJ1-5, with 7 bases lining up with TRBD1. V trimming: 7 bases; J trimming: 7 bases; junction bases outside the gene matches: 4. The CDR3 sequence is 12 residues long. CDR3: CASTAGGQPQHF. CDR3 DNA: TGTGCCAGCACGGCAGGGGGGCAGCCCCAGCATTTT.

The chain uses TRBV4-1 and TRBJ2-7, with D perhaps matching TRBD2 (5 bases). V lost 1 base and J lost 1, with 8 bases in between. Germline V gene sequence: CDR1 MGHRA, CDR2 YSYEKL. The CDR3 contains 14 residues. This chain's CDR3 is CASSQASGSYEQYF. In DNA form, the CDR3 reads TGCGCCAGCAGCCAAGCCTCGGGGTCCTACGAGCAGTACTTC.

This clonotype was observed a few times. The CDR3 spells CASSLRQGPNYGYTF. DNA for the CDR3: TGTGCCAGCAGTCTCCGCCAGGGTCCCAACTATGGCTACACCTTC. V and J are TRBV27 and TRBJ1-2, with D possibly matching TRBD1 (5 bases). The V gene lost 5 bases and the J gene lost 2 bases, with 15 bases spanning the gap. The CDR3 loop spans 15 amino acids. The germline CDR1 and CDR2 sequences are MNHEY and SMNVEV (reference sequence).

The chain uses TRBV13 and TRBJ2-7, with D hard to call. The V end was cut by 2 bases, the J end by 3 bases, with 5 bases between. CDR3 length: 12 residues. Germline CDR1 is PRHDT and CDR2 is FYEKMQ (reference sequence). The CDR3 here is CASSLKVYEQYF. CDR3 nucleotide sequence: TGTGCCAGCAGCTTAAAAGTCTACGAGCAGTACTTC.

The chain combines TRBV20-1 with TRBJ2-7; the D is unclear. The CDR3 has 14 residues. CDR1 is DFQATT and CDR2 is SNEGSKA in the germline V gene (reference sequence). Trimming cost V 0 bases and J 2 bases, with 11 bases left between them. In DNA, the CDR3 is TGCAGTGCTAGAGATGGTGGGGAAACCTACGAGCAGTACTTC. It encodes CSARDGGETYEQYF.